The 10 T cell receptor beta chains listed next were all sequenced from one sample in a study of T cells in women clearing cervical HPV infection. The assay was immunoSEQ multiplex PCR, and TCRdb's table has in-frame clones only and misses some. The sample has about 34,000 clones. Material: blood buffy coat. All receptors come from a woman aged 18 to 69 with a cervical HPV16 infection that either progressed to CIN3+ or cleared (not recorded which).

Worth noting for this clone: The CDR3 end falls 3 residues outside the read, so it is completed with the germline J gene. The chain employs TRBV7-2 and TRBJ1-2; D is unclear. Germline CDR1 and CDR2: SGHTA and FQGNSA. The CDR3 spans 15 residues. The CDR3 bases that were read are TGTGCCAGCAGCTCTCTAGGTACTCCGTCCTACGAC. It yields the protein CASSSLGTPSYD. The CDR3 as a whole reads CASSSLGTPSYDYTF.

About this clone itself: The observed sequence ends 3 residues before the CDR3 terminus, with the missing tail filled in from the germline J gene. This chain uses TRBV20-1 with TRBJ2-7; D might be TRBD1 (5 bases). Germline CDR1 DFQATT, CDR2 SNEGSKA (reference sequence). The CDR3 covers 13 residues. Trimming stripped 1 base from V and 3 bases from J, with 10 bases between. This CDR3 reads CSARGPTGYEQYF. The part of the CDR3 DNA that was read is TGCAGTGCTAGAGGTCCCACAGGCTACGAG.

Details on this clone: The CDR3 end lies 3 residues beyond the end of the read and is filled in from the germline J gene. The chain couples TRBV5-1 to TRBJ2-7, with D possibly matching TRBD1 (6 bases). This CDR3 has 12 residues. Trimming cost V 3 bases and J 3 bases, with 7 bases left between them. Germline assignment: CDR1 SGHRS and CDR2 YFSETQ. The part of the CDR3 DNA that was read is TGCGCCAGCAGCTCACAGGGCTACGAG. Residues: CASSSQGYE. The whole CDR3 reads CASSSQGYEQYF.

About this clone itself: The read terminates 3 residues before the CDR3 end, so the remaining end is supplied by the germline J gene. The chain uses TRBV18 and TRBJ2-3; D perhaps matches TRBD2 (6 bases). CDR1 and CDR2 from the germline V gene are KGHSH and LQKENI. Trimming cost V 1 base and J 6 bases, with 14 bases left between them. The CDR3 is 15 residues long. The CDR3: CASSPLPSAPDTQYF. The covered CDR3 bases are TGTGCCAGCTCACCACTCCCTAGCGCCCCGGATACG.

CDR3 protein: CASSQGGVAETQYF. The part of the CDR3 DNA that was read is TGTGCCAGCAGCCAAGGGGGGGTAGCGGAGACG. This sequence joins TRBV7-6 and TRBJ2-3; a weak D match, TRBD2 (7 bases). Coverage ceases 3 residues before the CDR3 finishes, and the germline J gene fills in the end. The CDR3 consists of 14 residues. CDR1 SGHVS and CDR2 FNYEAQ come from the germline V gene.

In regard to this clone: The read terminates 3 residues ahead of where the CDR3 ends, so the germline J gene completes it. This chain uses TRBV11-2 with TRBJ1-1, with TRBD1 as a possible D gene (5 bases). This CDR3 region has 14 residues. The V end lost 3 bases, the J end lost 5 bases, and 13 bases lay between the germline ends. Germline V lookup: CDR1 SGHAT, CDR2 FQNNGV. CDR3 sequence: CASSLGGSRTEAFF. The part of the CDR3 DNA that was read is TGTGCCAGCAGCTTGGGGGGGAGTAGGACTGAA. The entire variable domain, with the rest obtained from reference TRBV11-2 and TRBJ1-1, is as follows: EAGVAQSPRYKIIEKRQSVAFWCNPISGHATLYWYQQILGQGPKLLIQFQNNGVVDDSQLPKDRFSAERLKGVDSTLKIQPAKLEDSAVYLCASSLGGSRTEAFFGQGTRLTVV.

Worth noting for this clone: The read halts 3 residues ahead of the CDR3 end, with the missing end drawn from the germline J gene. The chain recombines TRBV7-3 with TRBJ1-2; 8 bases are a match to TRBD1. The germline V gene encodes CDR1 SGHTA and CDR2 FQGTGA. This CDR3 is built from 13 residues. The chain's CDR3 is CASGQGGHETYTF. The part of the CDR3 DNA that was read is TGTGCCAGCGGACAGGGAGGGCACGAGACC.

The covered CDR3 bases are TGTGCCTGGTCAGAGCGTAACACTGAA. Its translation: CAWSERNTE. The whole CDR3 sequence is CAWSERNTEAFF. The rearrangement uses TRBV30 and TRBJ1-1; D call uncertain. The read ends 3 residues early relative to the CDR3; the germline J gene fills the gap. With 5 bases removed from V and 2 bases from J, the gap between germline ends came to 9 bases. The CDR3 is 12 amino acids. CDR1 is GTSNPN, CDR2 SVGIG, per germline (reference sequence).

The part of the CDR3 DNA that was read is TGTGCCAGCAGTTACGGGCGACAGGGACTGGGCAGGAATGAG. Amino acids: CASSYGRQGLGRNE. The whole CDR3 sequence is CASSYGRQGLGRNEQFF. The chain has TRBV6-2 or TRBV6-3 and TRBJ2-1; D might be TRBD1 (7 bases). The read comes to an end 3 residues before the CDR3 does, leaving the germline J gene to fill in the end. The CDR3 totals 17 residues. Germline V gene sequence: CDR1 MNHEY, CDR2 SVGEGT. V was pared by 2 bases and J by 7 bases, with 21 bases between.

As for this clone: The missing CDR3 end, 3 residues past where the read stops, is filled in from the germline J gene. J is TRBJ2-1 and V is TRBV19; 7 bases are shared with TRBD2. CDR1 and CDR2 (germline): LNHDA, SQIVND (reference sequence). CDR3 size: 14 residues. Trimming at V came to 11 bases and at J to 2 bases, leaving 9 bases not matched to a gene. The CDR3 region is CAQLLAEPYNEQFF. The part of the CDR3 DNA that was read is TGTGCCCAGCTTCTAGCGGAACCCTACAATGAG.